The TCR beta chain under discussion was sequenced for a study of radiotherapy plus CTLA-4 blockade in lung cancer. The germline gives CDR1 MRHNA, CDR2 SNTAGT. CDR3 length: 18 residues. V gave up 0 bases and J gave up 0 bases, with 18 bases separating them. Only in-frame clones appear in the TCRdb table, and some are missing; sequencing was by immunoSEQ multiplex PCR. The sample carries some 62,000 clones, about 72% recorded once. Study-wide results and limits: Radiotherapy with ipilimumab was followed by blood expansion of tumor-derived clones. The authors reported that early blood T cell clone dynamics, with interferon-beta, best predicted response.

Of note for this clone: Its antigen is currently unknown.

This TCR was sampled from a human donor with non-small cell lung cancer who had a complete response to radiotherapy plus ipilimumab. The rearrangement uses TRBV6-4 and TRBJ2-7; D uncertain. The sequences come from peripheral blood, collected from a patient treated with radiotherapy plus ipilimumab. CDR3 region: CASSDSKGDTISSYEQYV. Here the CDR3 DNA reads TGTGCCAGCAGTGACTCGAAGGGTGATACAATAAGCTCCTACGAGCAGTACGTC.